Shown below are 25 T cell receptor beta chains from a single sample sequenced in a study of regulatory T cells in long-lasting Graves disease. Researchers made TCR beta libraries by using iRepertoire HTBI primers and running Arm-PCR on CDR3 regions. TCRdb reprocessed the multiplex PCR reads with MiXCR, giving one entry per CDR3 protein. The data show roughly 400,000 distinct CDR3 sequences, about a sixth seen once. Time point noted: newly diagnosed GD, antithyroid drugs for less than 3 months. PBMCs provided the RNA from which the TCR library was made. These same data were also listed under a study on T cells in Graves' hyperthyroidism and ophthalmopathy.

The source was peripheral blood mononuclear cells (PBMCs), collected at new diagnosis, from a patient treated with antithyroid drugs. The receptors come from a woman under 30 with Graves disease.

The chain is built from TRBV28 and TRBJ2-7, with TRBD2 identical over 11 bases. Germline CDR1 MDHEN, CDR2 SYDVKM. The V and J ends lost 7 bases and 0 bases, in that order; junction bases with no gene match: 8. The CDR3 has 16 residues. The CDR3 DNA reads TGTGCCAGCAACTCCATCGGACTAGCGGGCTCCTACGAGCAGTACTTC. The encoded protein is CASNSIGLAGSYEQYF.

The chain has TRBV2 and TRBJ2-1, with unresolved D. Trimming pared 4 bases from V and 0 bases from J, leaving 10 bases between. CDR1 SNHLY and CDR2 FYNNEI come from the germline V gene. The CDR3 sequence is 15 residues long. The CDR3 here is CASSVYVSSYNEQFF. In nucleotides, the CDR3 is TGTGCCAGCAGTGTTTACGTGAGCTCCTACAATGAGCAGTTCTTC.

This clonotype occurred many times. The V and J genes are TRBV12-3 or TRBV12-4 and TRBJ1-6, with 9 bases lining up with TRBD1. Losses at the gene ends were 7 bases for V and 2 bases for J; bases not matched to a gene: 3. The CDR3 extends over 15 amino acids. DNA of the CDR3: TGTGCCAGCAATACAGGGGGCCCCTATAATTCACCCCTCCACTTT. Protein sequence: CASNTGGPYNSPLHF.

This clonotype was recorded a few times. The rearrangement links TRBV11-2 to TRBJ2-7, with D perhaps matching TRBD1 or TRBD2 (5 bases each). Germline V gene sequence: CDR1 SGHAT, CDR2 FQNNGV. The CDR3 loop spans 13 amino acids. V was pared by 7 bases and J by 6 bases, with 16 bases between. The CDR3 DNA reads as TGTGCCAGCACTATGGGGACGTTAGGCGAGCAGTACTTC. This encodes CASTMGTLGEQYF.

This clonotype was found a few times. V and J are TRBV27 and TRBJ2-3; 14 nucleotides line up with TRBD2. Germline V gene sequence: CDR1 MNHEY, CDR2 SMNVEV (reference sequence). This CDR3 is built from 16 residues. After removal of 6 bases from V and 6 bases from J, the junction contained 8 bases not matched to a gene. The CDR3 loop is CASSSRLAGGPDTQYF. The CDR3, as DNA: TGTGCCAGCAGCAGCAGACTAGCGGGAGGGCCTGATACGCAGTATTTT.

This clonotype was observed many times. This chain uses TRBV28 with TRBJ2-1, with D possibly matching TRBD2 (6 bases). The CDR3 length is 12 residues. Trimming removed 5 bases from V and 15 bases from J, with 17 bases in between. Germline V lookup: CDR1 MDHEN, CDR2 SYDVKM. The CDR3 DNA is TGTGCCAGCAGTACAAGGATGGGGGGTCCGTTCTTC. Translated, it gives CASSTRMGGPFF.

There are many counts of this clonotype. The V gene is TRBV3-1, the J gene TRBJ1-5; D call uncertain. Per the germline V gene, CDR1 is LGHDT and CDR2 is YNNKEL (reference sequence). V lost 1 base and J 2 bases, leaving 3 bases between the germline ends. The CDR3 has 13 residues. CDR3 loop: CASSQGGNQPQHF. For the CDR3, the DNA is TGTGCCAGCAGCCAAGGGGGCAATCAGCCCCAGCATTTT.

There are many counts of this clonotype. The chain recombines TRBV7-8 with TRBJ2-1; 8 bases fit TRBD1. CDR3 size: 14 residues. Germline V gives CDR1 SGHVS, CDR2 FQNEAQ. V lost 5 bases and J lost 5; bases outside the gene matches: 5. In DNA form, the CDR3 reads TGTGCCAGCAGCCAAAGACAGGGGAACAATGAGCAGTTCTTC. It encodes CASSQRQGNNEQFF.

This clonotype was counted at least ten times. The rearrangement joins TRBV7-9 to TRBJ1-1; D perhaps matches TRBD1 (5 bases). CDR1 SEHNR and CDR2 FQNEAQ come from the germline V gene (reference sequence). The germline V and J ends were trimmed by 0 bases and 1 base, with 6 bases remaining between them. The CDR3 consists of 14 residues. DNA for the CDR3: TGTGCCAGCAGCTTAGCCGACAGGAACACTGAAGCTTTCTTT. This translates into CASSLADRNTEAFF.

For the CDR3, the DNA is TGTGCCAGCAGTGGACTCATGAGCACTGAAGCTTTCTTT. Encoded protein: CASSGLMSTEAFF. The gene calls are TRBV6-2 or TRBV6-3 and TRBJ1-1; D is undetermined. CDR1 is MNHEY, CDR2 SVGEGT, per germline. With 5 bases removed from V and 4 bases from J, the gap between germline ends came to 11 bases. CDR3 length: 13 residues.

This chain uses TRBV7-2 with TRBJ2-6; TRBD1 agrees at 10 bases. CDR3 size: 18 residues. After removal of 3 bases from V and 2 bases from J, the junction contained 7 bases not matched to a gene. Germline-derived CDR1 and CDR2 are SGHTA and FQGNSA. The CDR3 DNA reads TGTGCCAGCAGCTTCCCCGGGACAGGGGTTGCTGGGGCCAACGTCCTGACTTTC. This codes for CASSFPGTGVAGANVLTF.

Worth noting for this clonotype: A much larger clone lies one base from this, so it may be a read error. This chain uses TRBV4-1 with TRBJ2-7; tentatively, D is TRBD2 (7 bases). The V and J ends lost 6 bases and 7 bases respectively, with 19 bases between them. Germline assignment: CDR1 MGHRA and CDR2 YSYEKL. CDR3 size: 14 residues. The DNA for the CDR3 is TGCGCCAGCAGTTTCACTTGGGGGGGCGATGAGCAGTACTTC. Its protein is CASSFTWGGDEQYF.

This clonotype was seen a single time. Only one base separates this from a far larger clonotype, so it likely reflects a read error. The V and J genes are TRBV7-2 and TRBJ2-1; 8 positions agree with TRBD2. CDR1 is SGHTA, CDR2 FQGNSA, per germline. The V and J ends lost 2 bases and 10 bases, in that order; junction bases with no gene match: 10. The CDR3 covers 15 residues. Here the CDR3 reads CASSLWREVAYEQFF. The CDR3 coding sequence is TGTGCCAGCAGCTTATGGCGGGAGGTCGCCTACGAGCAGTTCTTC.

This clonotype was counted a few times. The V gene is TRBV4-2, the J gene TRBJ2-1; D is unresolved. The CDR3 consists of 13 residues. V lost 2 bases and J 6 bases, leaving 8 bases between the germline ends. Germline V gene sequence: CDR1 LGHNA, CDR2 YNFKEQ. For the CDR3, the DNA is TGTGCCAGCAGCCAATTTCTCTCCAATGAGCAGTTCTTC. Its translation: CASSQFLSNEQFF.

This clonotype showed up many times. The V call is TRBV3-1, the J call TRBJ1-2; 9 nucleotides agree with TRBD1. The CDR3 contains 15 residues. The germline gives CDR1 LGHDT, CDR2 YNNKEL (reference sequence). Germline trimming cut 4 bases from V and 0 bases from J; bases unmatched to any gene: 3. The CDR3 loop is CASSRGQGANYGYTF. CDR3 nucleotides: TGTGCCAGCAGCCGGGGACAGGGAGCTAACTATGGCTACACCTTC.

This sequence joins TRBV7-9 and TRBJ2-7; a weak D match, TRBD2 (5 bases). This CDR3 is 14 amino acids long. Germline loops: CDR1 SEHNR, CDR2 FQNEAQ (reference sequence). V was trimmed by 5 bases and J by 3 bases, leaving 14 bases between them. The CDR3 protein is CASSLREANYEQYF. The CDR3 DNA is TGTGCCAGCAGCCTCCGGGAAGCTAACTACGAGCAGTACTTC.

This clonotype was observed many times. The chain recombines TRBV6-1 with TRBJ1-4; the match to TRBD1 covers 7 bases. CDR1 MNHNS and CDR2 SASEGT come from the germline V gene. V dropped 9 bases and J dropped 6; count of bases not matched to a gene: 7. This CDR3 comprises 13 residues. The CDR3 loop reads CASKTGAHEKLFF. CDR3 bases: TGTGCCAGTAAAACAGGGGCGCATGAAAAACTGTTTTTT.

The chain links TRBV28 to TRBJ1-2; D ambiguous. The V gene lost 3 bases and the J gene lost 1 base, with 9 bases spanning the gap. The CDR3 runs 14 residues. Germline V gives CDR1 MDHEN, CDR2 SYDVKM. The CDR3 here is CASSFDSHNYGYTF. The CDR3 nucleotides are TGTGCCAGCAGTTTTGACTCACATAACTATGGCTACACCTTC.

This clonotype was counted only a few times. This rearrangement joins TRBV28 to TRBJ2-5; the match to TRBD2 covers 9 bases. The J segment lost 1 base and the V segment lost 1 base, leaving 7 bases of the junction unmatched. The CDR3 has 17 residues. The germline V gene encodes CDR1 MDHEN and CDR2 SYDVKM. This CDR3 reads CASSLSVAGEPQETQYF. CDR3 DNA: TGTGCCAGCAGTTTATCGGTAGCGGGAGAACCCCAAGAGACCCAGTACTTC. The full variable domain, with the rest looked up from reference TRBV28 and TRBJ2-5, is DVKVTQSSRYLVKRTGEKVFLECVQDMDHENMFWYRQDPGLGLRLIYFSYDVKMKEKGDIPEGYSVSREKKERFSLILESASTNQTSMYLCASSLSVAGEPQETQYFGPGTRLLVL.

This clonotype was detected many times. The chain is built from TRBV4-3 and TRBJ1-1; D unclear. V lost 0 bases to trimming and J lost 1 base, with 3 bases between them. This CDR3 contains 13 residues. Looked up from germline, CDR1 is LGHNA and CDR2 is YSLEER. The CDR3 loop is CASSQEQNTEAFF. CDR3 DNA: TGCGCCAGCAGCCAAGAACAGAACACTGAAGCTTTCTTT.

This clonotype was found many times. CDR3 in amino acids: CASSTDRNLNYEQYF. For the CDR3, the DNA is TGTGCCAGCAGTACAGACAGGAATCTCAACTACGAGCAGTACTTC. This chain connects TRBV27 to TRBJ2-7, with D maybe TRBD1 (6 bases). This CDR3 is 15 amino acids long. Germline CDR1 is MNHEY and CDR2 is SMNVEV (reference sequence). V gave up 5 bases and J gave up 3 bases, with 17 bases separating them.

In this sample, this clonotype turned up many times. J is TRBJ2-1 and V is TRBV2; 10 bases are shared with TRBD2. Trimming removed 3 bases from V and 5 bases from J; junction bases left unmatched: 13. Germline V lookup: CDR1 SNHLY, CDR2 FYNNEI. This CDR3 is 18 amino acids long. The CDR3 nucleotides are TGTGCCAGCAGTGACCTATTTGGGACTAGCGCAAGACACAATGAGCAGTTCTTC. Amino acids: CASSDLFGTSARHNEQFF.

This clonotype occurred many times. The chain is built from TRBV12-3 or TRBV12-4 and TRBJ2-1, with TRBD1 matching 7 bases. The CDR3 runs 14 residues. V lost 5 bases to trimming and J lost 3 bases; unmatched junction nucleotides: 4. Here the CDR3 reads CASSHRGDYNEQFF. The CDR3 nucleotides are TGTGCCAGCAGTCACAGGGGAGACTACAATGAGCAGTTCTTC.

This clonotype turned up a few times. The CDR3 loop is CASSQRAGGRNQPQHF. CDR3 coding DNA: TGTGCCAGCAGCCAACGGGCAGGGGGCCGGAATCAGCCCCAGCATTTT. The J gene is TRBJ1-5, the V gene TRBV3-1, with 8 nucleotides matching TRBD1. Germline CDR1 is LGHDT and CDR2 is YNNKEL (reference sequence). This CDR3 region has 16 residues. The V and J ends lost 2 bases and 4 bases, in that order; junction bases with no gene match: 7.

This clonotype was observed many times. This chain connects TRBV3-1 to TRBJ2-2; 7 nucleotides align to TRBD2. V gave up 6 bases and J gave up 0 bases; unmatched junction bases: 4. Germline V gives CDR1 LGHDT, CDR2 YNNKEL (reference sequence). The CDR3 has 15 amino acids. The CDR3, as DNA: TGTGCCAGCAGGCAACTAGCGTCGAACACCGGGGAGCTGTTTTTT. Translated, it gives CASRQLASNTGELFF.